Listed below are T cell receptor beta chains from one sample, sequenced in a study of cytomegalovirus exposure and HLA in healthy donors. Profiling relied on immunoSEQ multiplex PCR, and the TCRdb table lists in-frame clones only, not all of them. Among around 180,000 clones listed, 71% were seen once. Sequenced: PBMCs. Source of these receptors: a girl between 10 and 17 years old in good health and CMV-seronegative. The CDR3 runs from the conserved cysteine through the conserved F or W. The order of the fields is D gene, J gene, V gene, clone size, CDR3 DNA, CDR3 protein. D genes are given only for firm matches. A row's size may be missing; if present it is once, few, many or a size class.

d_call: TRBD1; j_call: TRBJ1-2; v_call: TRBV12-5; clone_size: .; cdr3_nt: TGTGCTAGTGGTCGAGAAACAGGGGCATCCTCCTCGGGCTACACCTTC; cdr3_aa: CASGRETGASSSGYTF
d_call: TRBD1; j_call: TRBJ2-1; v_call: TRBV6-1; clone_size: .; cdr3_nt: TGTGCCACCCGGTGGGACAGGGTGCCCAATGAGCAGTTCTTC; cdr3_aa: CATRWDRVPNEQFF
d_call: TRBD1; j_call: TRBJ1-1; v_call: TRBV19; clone_size: few; cdr3_nt: TGTGCCAGTATGGGACAGAGTAACACTGAAGCTTTCTTT; cdr3_aa: CASMGQSNTEAFF
d_call: .; j_call: TRBJ1-1; v_call: TRBV9; clone_size: .; cdr3_nt: TGTGCCAGCAGCGTCTCCGGCGGGGGTAGCACTGAAGCTTTCTTT; cdr3_aa: CASSVSGGGSTEAFF
d_call: .; j_call: TRBJ2-3; v_call: TRBV7-3; clone_size: .; cdr3_nt: TGTGCCAGCAGCTTATCTGGTGGCCGGGGAGATACGCAGTATTTT; cdr3_aa: CASSLSGGRGDTQYF
d_call: TRBD2; j_call: TRBJ2-3; v_call: TRBV5-1; clone_size: .; cdr3_nt: TGCGCCAGCAGCCCACCCTCGGTAGCGGGGGCAGATGCGCAGTATTTT; cdr3_aa: CASSPPSVAGADAQYF
d_call: .; j_call: TRBJ1-4; v_call: TRBV4-1; clone_size: .; cdr3_nt: TGCGCCAGCAGCCAACCCTTGCAGACAGGTCCTGAAAAACTGTTTTTT; cdr3_aa: CASSQPLQTGPEKLFF
d_call: .; j_call: TRBJ2-6; v_call: TRBV7-5; clone_size: .; cdr3_nt: TGTGCCAGAAGCTTAGTTAACAGGGTCTGTTCTGGGGCCAACGTCCTGACTTTC; cdr3_aa: CARSLVNRVCSGANVLTF
d_call: TRBD2; j_call: TRBJ2-2; v_call: TRBV5-1; clone_size: .; cdr3_nt: TGCGCCAGCGCACGGGAGGGGTCATTGACCGGGGAGCTGTTTTTT; cdr3_aa: CASAREGSLTGELFF
d_call: .; j_call: TRBJ2-3; v_call: TRBV25-1; clone_size: .; cdr3_nt: TGTGCCAGCAGTGAATCGGTCACTAGCACAGATACGCAGTATTTT; cdr3_aa: CASSESVTSTDTQYF
d_call: .; j_call: TRBJ2-1; v_call: TRBV7-9; clone_size: .; cdr3_nt: TGTGCCAGCAGGGCCGGGACTTCCTCCTACAATGAGCAGTTCTTC; cdr3_aa: CASRAGTSSYNEQFF
d_call: TRBD1; j_call: TRBJ1-4; v_call: TRBV7-9; clone_size: .; cdr3_nt: TGTGCCAGCAGCGACAGGGAGAATGAAAAACTGTTTTTT; cdr3_aa: CASSDRENEKLFF
d_call: .; j_call: TRBJ1-1; v_call: TRBV18; clone_size: .; cdr3_nt: TGTGCCAGCTCACCAATGGCCGGCGGGCTAAGGAACACTGAAGCTTTCTTT; cdr3_aa: CASSPMAGGLRNTEAFF
d_call: TRBD2; j_call: TRBJ2-1; v_call: TRBV2; clone_size: .; cdr3_nt: TGTGCCAGCAACCTAGCGGGGGCCTTAAGGGATGAGCAGTTCTTC; cdr3_aa: CASNLAGALRDEQFF
d_call: .; j_call: TRBJ2-1; v_call: TRBV4-2; clone_size: .; cdr3_nt: TGTGCCAGCAGCCAAGAATTGGGAAGACAGGCGGATTACAATGAGCAGTTCTTC; cdr3_aa: CASSQELGRQADYNEQFF
d_call: TRBD2; j_call: TRBJ2-3; v_call: TRBV5-1; clone_size: .; cdr3_nt: TGCGCCAGCAGACCGGGACTAGCGGGGGATACGCAGTATTTT; cdr3_aa: CASRPGLAGDTQYF
d_call: TRBD1; j_call: TRBJ1-3; v_call: TRBV5-1; clone_size: .; cdr3_nt: TGCGCCAGCAGCTTCCGAACAGGGGACACTGGAAACACCATATATTTT; cdr3_aa: CASSFRTGDTGNTIYF